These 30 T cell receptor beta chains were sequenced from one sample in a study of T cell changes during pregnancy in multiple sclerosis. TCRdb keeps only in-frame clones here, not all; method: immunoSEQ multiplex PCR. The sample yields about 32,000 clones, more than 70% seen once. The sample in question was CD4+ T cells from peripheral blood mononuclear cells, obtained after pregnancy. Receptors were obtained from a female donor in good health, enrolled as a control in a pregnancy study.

The CDR3 sequence is CASSEPGTGPGNTIYF. The DNA of the CDR3 is TGTGCCAGCAGTGAGCCCGGGACAGGGCCTGGAAACACCATATATTTT. The gene calls are TRBV6-1 and TRBJ1-3; 9 positions match TRBD1. The CDR3 extends over 16 amino acids. From germline, CDR1 is MNHNS and CDR2 SASEGT. V dropped 3 bases and J dropped 2; count of bases not matched to a gene: 5.

The CDR3 sequence is CASSALGRAGEKLFF. CDR3 nucleotide sequence: TGTGCCAGCAGCGCTTTGGGCAGGGCGGGGGAAAAACTGTTTTTT. The rearrangement joins TRBV9 to TRBJ1-4; tentatively, D is TRBD1 (5 bases). CDR3 size: 15 residues. Looked up from germline, CDR1 is SGDLS and CDR2 is YYNGEE. V lost 3 bases, J lost 8 bases, and 17 bases lay in between.

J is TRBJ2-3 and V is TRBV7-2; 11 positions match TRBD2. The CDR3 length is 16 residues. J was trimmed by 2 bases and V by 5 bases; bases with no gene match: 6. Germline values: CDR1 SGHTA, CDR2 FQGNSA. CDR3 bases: TGTGCCAGCAGCCTCAGACTAGCGGGGTACACAGATACGCAGTATTTT. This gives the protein CASSLRLAGYTDTQYF.

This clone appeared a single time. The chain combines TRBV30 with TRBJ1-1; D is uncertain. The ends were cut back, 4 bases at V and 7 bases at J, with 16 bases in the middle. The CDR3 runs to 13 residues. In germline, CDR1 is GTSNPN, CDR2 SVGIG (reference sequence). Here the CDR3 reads CAWTRGSRLEAFF. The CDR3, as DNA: TGTGCCTGGACGCGGGGAAGCCGTCTTGAAGCTTTCTTT.

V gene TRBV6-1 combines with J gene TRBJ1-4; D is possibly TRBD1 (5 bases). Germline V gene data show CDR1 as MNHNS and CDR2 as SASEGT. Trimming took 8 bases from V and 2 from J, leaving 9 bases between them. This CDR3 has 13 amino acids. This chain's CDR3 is CASHRSTNEKLFF. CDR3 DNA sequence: TGTGCCAGCCACAGGTCCACTAATGAAAAACTGTTTTTT.

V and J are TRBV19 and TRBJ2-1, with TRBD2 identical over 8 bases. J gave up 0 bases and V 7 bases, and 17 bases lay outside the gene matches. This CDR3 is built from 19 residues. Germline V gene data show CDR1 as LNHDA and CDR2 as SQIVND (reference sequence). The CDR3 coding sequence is TGTGCCAGTATCGGAGGGGGGCTAGCGGGCTCGAGCTCCTACAATGAGCAGTTCTTC. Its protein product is CASIGGGLAGSSSYNEQFF.

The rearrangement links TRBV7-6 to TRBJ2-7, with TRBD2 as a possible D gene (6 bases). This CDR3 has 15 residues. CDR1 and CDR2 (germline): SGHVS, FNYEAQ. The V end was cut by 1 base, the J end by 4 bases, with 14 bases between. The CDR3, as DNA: TGTGCCAGCAGCTTAGAACCGGGGGAGGAGTACGAGCAGTACTTC. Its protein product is CASSLEPGEEYEQYF. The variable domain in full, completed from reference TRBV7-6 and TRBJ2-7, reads GAGVSQSPRYKVTKRGQDVALRCDPISGHVSLYWYRQALGQGPEFLTYFNYEAQQDKSGLPNDRFSAERPEGSISTLTIQRTEQRDSAMYRCASSLEPGEEYEQYFGPGTRLTVT.

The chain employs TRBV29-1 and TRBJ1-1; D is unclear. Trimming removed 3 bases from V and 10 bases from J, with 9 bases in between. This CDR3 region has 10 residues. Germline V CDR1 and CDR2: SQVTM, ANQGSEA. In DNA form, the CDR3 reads TGCAGCGTTGACCGCAGGCTAGCTTTCTTT. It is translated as CSVDRRLAFF.

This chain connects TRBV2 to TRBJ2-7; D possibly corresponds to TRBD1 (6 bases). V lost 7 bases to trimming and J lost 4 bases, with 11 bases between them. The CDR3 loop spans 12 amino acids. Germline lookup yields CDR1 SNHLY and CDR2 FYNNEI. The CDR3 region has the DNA TGTGCCAGCACCCGAACAGGGTACGAGCAGTACTTC. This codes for CASTRTGYEQYF.

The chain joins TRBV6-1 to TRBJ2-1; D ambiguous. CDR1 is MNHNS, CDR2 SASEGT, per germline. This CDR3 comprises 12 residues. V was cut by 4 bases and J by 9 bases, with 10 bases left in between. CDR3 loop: CASSVGQGEQFF. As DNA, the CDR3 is TGTGCCAGCAGTGTGGGCCAAGGTGAGCAGTTCTTC.

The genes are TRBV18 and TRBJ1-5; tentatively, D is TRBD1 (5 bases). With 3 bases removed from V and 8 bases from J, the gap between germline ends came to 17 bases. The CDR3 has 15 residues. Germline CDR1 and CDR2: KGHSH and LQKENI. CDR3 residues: CASSPGDGGVEPQHF. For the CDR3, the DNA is TGTGCCAGCTCACCGGGCGACGGGGGAGTTGAGCCCCAGCATTTT.

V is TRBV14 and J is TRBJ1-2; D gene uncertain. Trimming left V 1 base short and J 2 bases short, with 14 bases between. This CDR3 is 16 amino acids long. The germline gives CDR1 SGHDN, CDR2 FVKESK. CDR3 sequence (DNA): TGTGCCAGCAGCCAAGGCGGAGGGAAGGCGAACTATGGCTACACCTTC. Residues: CASSQGGGKANYGYTF.

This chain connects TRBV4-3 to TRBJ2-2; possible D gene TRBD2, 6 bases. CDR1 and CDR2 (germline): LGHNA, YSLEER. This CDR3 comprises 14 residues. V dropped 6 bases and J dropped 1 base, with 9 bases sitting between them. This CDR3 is CASSWGENTGELFF. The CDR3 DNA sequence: TGCGCCAGCAGTTGGGGGGAGAACACCGGGGAGCTGTTTTTT.

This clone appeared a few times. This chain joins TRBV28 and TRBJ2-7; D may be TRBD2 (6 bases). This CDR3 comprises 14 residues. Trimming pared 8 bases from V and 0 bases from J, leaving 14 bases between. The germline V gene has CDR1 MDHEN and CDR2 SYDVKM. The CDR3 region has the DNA TGTGCCAGCCACGCGGCGGGGCTCTCCTACGAGCAGTACTTC. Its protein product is CASHAAGLSYEQYF.

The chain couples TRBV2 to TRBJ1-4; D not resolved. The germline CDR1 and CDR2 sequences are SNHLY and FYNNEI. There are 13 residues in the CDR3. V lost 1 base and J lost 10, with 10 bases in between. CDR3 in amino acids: CASSEVPGGKLFF. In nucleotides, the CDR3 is TGTGCCAGCAGTGAAGTTCCGGGTGGAAAACTGTTTTTT.

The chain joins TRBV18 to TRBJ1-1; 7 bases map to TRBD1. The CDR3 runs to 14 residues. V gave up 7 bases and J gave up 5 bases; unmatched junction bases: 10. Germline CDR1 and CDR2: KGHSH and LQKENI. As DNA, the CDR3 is TGTGCCAGCTTCCAACAGACAGGGCGGACTGAAGCTTTCTTT. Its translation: CASFQQTGRTEAFF.

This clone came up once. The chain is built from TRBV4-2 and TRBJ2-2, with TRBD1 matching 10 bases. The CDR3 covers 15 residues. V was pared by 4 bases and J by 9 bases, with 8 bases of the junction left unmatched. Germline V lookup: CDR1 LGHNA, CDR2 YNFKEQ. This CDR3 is CASSRIGQGVRELFF. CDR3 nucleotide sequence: TGTGCCAGCAGCCGAATCGGACAGGGGGTCAGGGAGCTGTTTTTT.

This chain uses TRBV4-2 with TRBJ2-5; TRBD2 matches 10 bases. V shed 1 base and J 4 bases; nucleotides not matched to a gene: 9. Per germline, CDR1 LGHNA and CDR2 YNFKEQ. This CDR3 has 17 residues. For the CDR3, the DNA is TGTGCCAGCAGCCAAGGGTTGGAGCGGGAGGGGGGAGAGACCCAGTACTTC. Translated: CASSQGLEREGGETQYF.

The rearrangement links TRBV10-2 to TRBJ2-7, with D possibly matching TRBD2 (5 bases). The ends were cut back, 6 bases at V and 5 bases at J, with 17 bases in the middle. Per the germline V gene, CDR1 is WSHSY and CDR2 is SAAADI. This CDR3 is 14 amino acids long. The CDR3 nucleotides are TGCGCCAGCAGGGTGGCGGGCTTCAACGACGAGCAGTACTTC. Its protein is CASRVAGFNDEQYF.

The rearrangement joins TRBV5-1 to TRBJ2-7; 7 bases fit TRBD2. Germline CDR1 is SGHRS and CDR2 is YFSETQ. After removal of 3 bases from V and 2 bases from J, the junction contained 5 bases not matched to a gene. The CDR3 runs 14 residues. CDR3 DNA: TGCGCCAGCAGCTCCCAGGGAGGGACCTACGAGCAGTACTTC. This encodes CASSSQGGTYEQYF.

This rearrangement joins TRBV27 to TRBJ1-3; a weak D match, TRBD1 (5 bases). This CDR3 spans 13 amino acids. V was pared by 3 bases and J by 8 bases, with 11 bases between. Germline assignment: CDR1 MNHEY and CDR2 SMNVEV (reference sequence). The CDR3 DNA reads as TGTGCCAGCAGTTTTCGGGGGTCGGACACCATATATTTT. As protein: CASSFRGSDTIYF.

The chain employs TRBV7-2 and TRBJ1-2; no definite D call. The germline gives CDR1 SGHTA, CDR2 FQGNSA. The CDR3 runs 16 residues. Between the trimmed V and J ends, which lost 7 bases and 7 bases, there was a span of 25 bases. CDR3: CASTEVGGVDRRGYTF. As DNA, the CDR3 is TGTGCCAGCACCGAGGTCGGCGGAGTCGACCGGCGTGGCTACACCTTC.

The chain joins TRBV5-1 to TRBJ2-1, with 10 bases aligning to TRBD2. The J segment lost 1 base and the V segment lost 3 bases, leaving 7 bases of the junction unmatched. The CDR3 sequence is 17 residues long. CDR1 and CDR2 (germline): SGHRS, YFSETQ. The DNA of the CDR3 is TGCGCCAGCAGCTACGGACTAGCGGTCGGGTCCTACAATGAGCAGTTCTTC. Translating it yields CASSYGLAVGSYNEQFF.

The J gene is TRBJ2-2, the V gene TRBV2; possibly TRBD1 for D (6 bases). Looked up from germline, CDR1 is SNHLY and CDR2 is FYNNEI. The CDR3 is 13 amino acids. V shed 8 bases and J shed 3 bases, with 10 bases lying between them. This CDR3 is CASHRVYTGELFF. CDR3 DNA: TGTGCCAGCCACAGGGTGTACACCGGGGAGCTGTTTTTT.

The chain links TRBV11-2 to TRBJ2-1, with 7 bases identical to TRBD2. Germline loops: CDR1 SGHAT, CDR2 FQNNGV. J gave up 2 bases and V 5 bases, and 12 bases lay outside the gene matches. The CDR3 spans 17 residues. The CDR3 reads CASSHTAGIGAYNEQFF. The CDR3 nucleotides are TGTGCCAGCAGCCACACAGCGGGGATAGGGGCCTACAATGAGCAGTTCTTC.

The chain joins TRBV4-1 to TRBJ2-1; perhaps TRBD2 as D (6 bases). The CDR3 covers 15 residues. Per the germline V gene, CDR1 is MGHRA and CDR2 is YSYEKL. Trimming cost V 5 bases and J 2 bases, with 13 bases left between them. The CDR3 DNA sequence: TGCGCCAGCAGCTATCTTGGACTAACCTACAATGAGCAGTTCTTC. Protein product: CASSYLGLTYNEQFF.

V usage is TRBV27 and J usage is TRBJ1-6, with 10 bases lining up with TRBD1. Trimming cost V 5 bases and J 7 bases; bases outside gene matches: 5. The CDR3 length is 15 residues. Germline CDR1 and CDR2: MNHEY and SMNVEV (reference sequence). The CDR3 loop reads CASSTGTGVNSPLHF. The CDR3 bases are TGTGCCAGCAGTACCGGGACAGGGGTGAATTCACCCCTCCACTTT.

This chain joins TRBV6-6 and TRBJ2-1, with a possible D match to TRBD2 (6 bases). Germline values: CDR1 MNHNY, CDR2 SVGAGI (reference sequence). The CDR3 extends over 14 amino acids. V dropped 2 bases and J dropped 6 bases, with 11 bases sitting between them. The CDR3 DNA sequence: TGTGCCAGCAGTTACGGGACTCCTGTCAATGAGCAGTTCTTC. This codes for CASSYGTPVNEQFF.

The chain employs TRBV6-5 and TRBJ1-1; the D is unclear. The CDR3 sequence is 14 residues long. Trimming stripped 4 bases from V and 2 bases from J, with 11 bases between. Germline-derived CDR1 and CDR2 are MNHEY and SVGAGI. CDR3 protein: CASSSPGLNTEAFF. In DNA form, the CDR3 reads TGTGCCAGCAGTTCTCCCGGGTTAAACACTGAAGCTTTCTTT.

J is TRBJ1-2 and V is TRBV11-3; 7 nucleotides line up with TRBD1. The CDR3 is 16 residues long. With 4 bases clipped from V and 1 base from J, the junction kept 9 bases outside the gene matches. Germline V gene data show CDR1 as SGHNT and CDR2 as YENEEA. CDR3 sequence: CASSSWDRKLNYGYTF. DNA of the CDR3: TGTGCCAGCAGCTCCTGGGACAGAAAGCTTAACTATGGCTACACCTTC.